This T cell receptor beta chain emerged from a study of shared clonotypes between healthy human individuals (dated by TCRdb to about 2020). Context from the whole study: Three men and a couple of women, aged 18 to 49 years, made up the cohort. For each donor, three plates each were used for CD4 naive and CD4 memory, two plates were used for CD8 naive, and one plate was used for CD8 memory. Blood TCR repertoires of a handful of healthy adults were deeply sequenced to estimate repertoire size and the extent of clonotype sharing between individuals. To increase sequencing depth and limit assay-specific biases, TCR repertoire library preparation and sequencing were carried out by different laboratories using diverse techniques. Each donor's leukapheresis produced roughly between roughly 0.85 and 10 billion PBMCs. Points the paper makes about the study in general: The small number of donors limited the genetic and exposure-history diversity represented. Naive subsets generally had larger estimated clonotype richness than memory subsets did. Sampling was restricted to blood, and TCR repertoires in tissues likely differ from the TCR repertoires found in blood. Incomplete sequencing was indicated by rarefaction of sorted-subset datasets, despite the large sequencing depth. Pairwise subsampling indicated that sequencing depth was expected to affect the degree of clonotype sharing among donors. When a few donors were compared, the shared fraction of clonotypes was about 5% for naive CD4, over 3% for naive CD8, 2% to 2.5% for memory CD4, and less than 0.5% for memory CD8. Clonotypes shared by all four sorted-subset donors showed higher generation probabilities than non-shared clonotypes.

The count of this clone is one. There is no known antigen for this receptor. Base-call qualities are not available, and no considerably larger clone is one nucleotide away. The donors were healthy, HIV-negative adults who had no recently reported acute infections or vaccinations. Every donor was a Caucasian adult residing in Nashville, Tennessee, USA. CD4+ T cells were enriched by magnetic negative selection, after which naive cells were positively selected on CD45RA and the negative fraction was taken as the memory subset. Blood was collected by leukapheresis, and PBMCs were isolated by Ficoll-Histopaque density gradient centrifugation and then cryopreserved in liquid nitrogen vapor phase. Purity and quantity of every magnetically sorted T cell population were checked by analytical flow cytometry. Genomic DNA was isolated from each sorted fraction and quantified by UV absorbance on a Nanodrop 2000c.

Using the deep immunoSEQ assay, multiplex PCR amplified TCR CDR3 regions from genomic DNA. Genomic DNA extracted from each cell subset was distributed evenly over all wells of several immunoSEQ 96-well plates, and each plate served as one replicate. For sorted subsets, 150 to 250 ng genomic DNA, equal to about 30,000 T cell genomes, was loaded into each replicate PCR. Purified libraries were measured with a Qubit 3.0 fluorometer, size-checked on a Bioanalyzer 2100, and measured again with the KAPA Library Quantification kit. Every immunoSEQ 96-well plate was sequenced on a separate single-read 150-cycle Illumina NextSeq 550 flow cell. In the authors' own workflow: Because the immunoSEQ output included only junctional sequences and no quality scores, the filtering could not be the same as the filtering used for full-length reads. To assign V/J genes and CDR3, sequences were annotated against IMGT germline references using PyIR, a Python wrapper for IgBLAST v1.9. Any read was removed if the V/J assignment was weak (E-value above 1e-6), the CDR3 was missing, or the read contained stop codons, out-of-frame junctions, or ambiguous translated residues. A V3J clonotype was defined by an identical inferred V gene, J gene, and CDR3 amino acid sequence. The percentage overlap between two repertoires was calculated by dividing the number of shared unique clonotypes by the size of the smaller repertoire. Richness of each repertoire was evaluated using RTK rarefaction, the Chao1 estimator, and Recon v2.1 estimates of unobserved clonotypes. OLGA was used to compute generation probabilities for all TCRbeta clonotypes that the gDNA method yielded from a few donors. Imported from immuneACCESS, the table was reduced by TCRdb to in-frame sequences with V and J called. These copies leave out some clones; in studies compared against another copy, an unresolved V gene accounts for under half, and the cause of the remainder is not known. V, J and clone size are taken as reported in that table, and D and trimming were inferred from the DNA itself. Within this sample are 2.3 million or so clones, with approximately 93% of them counted one time only. 0.39% of the sample goes to the ten largest clones.

This receptor was identified in a man aged 18 to 29 in good health. Some clones in this sample may be carry-over from other donors' samples. The sequenced sample was naive CD4+ T cells from PBMCs. In light of the paper, this sample's cell subset or site label describes: CD45RA+ positively selected.

The nucleotide sequence is TGCAGCGTTGTAGGGACGCAGGGCGGGACCCAGTACTTC. Translated, it gives CSVVGTQGGTQYF. The chain was built from TRBV29-1 and TRBJ2-5; the D call is possibly TRBD1 or TRBD2, each sharing 5 bases. Spanning cysteine to phenylalanine, the CDR3 consists of 13 amino acids. Kept here is only the CDR3 DNA, which spans 39 bases and is read in frame from base 1. V is reduced by 4 bases and J by 7 bases, leaving a spacing of 16 bases between them. The germline V gene supplies CDR1 SQVTM and CDR2 ANQGSEA.